This TCR beta chain was sequenced during a study of blood T cells in healthy people across ages. Study results and caveats: Per million T cells, TCR beta diversity dropped about linearly as age rose. Donors of long life had a larger count of naive CD4+ cells and greater diversity than aged donors.

For this clonotype: The target antigen is unknown.

This CDR3 spans 14 amino acids. The ends were cut back, 6 bases at V and 0 bases at J, with 11 bases in the middle. A second PCR of about 7 to 11 cycles used a sample-barcoded 5' primer and a J-beta primer mix. Each cDNA was tagged by a template-switch adaptor containing 12 random nucleotides. TCRdb re-derived calls from the 5' RACE reads in MiXCR, one entry per CDR3 protein. This sample has over 1.5 million distinct CDR3 sequences, with approximately 50% found just once. Individuals who donated were healthy Caucasians from Russia aged roughly 6 to 100. Sequences were obtained from blood. The chain uses TRBV12-3 or TRBV12-4 and TRBJ1-1; perhaps TRBD1 as D (5 bases). The TCR originated in a middle-aged woman in good health. CDR3 bases: TGTGCCAGCAGGACGGACACTCTGAACACTGAAGCTTTCTTT. Translating gives CASRTDTLNTEAFF.